The clone carrying this TCR beta chain was observed many times. No antigen is known for it. Each CDR3 protein is one row after TCRdb ran MiXCR on the reads. The sample has roughly 81,000 distinct CDR3 sequences, about 3.8% seen once. This sample is part of a study of T cell repertoires in cytomegalovirus infection. Study as a whole: Shared public TCR beta signatures pointed to both CMV infection and a matching HLA type. Study findings and constraints: Within the response measured ex vivo, HLA-C-restricted CMV-specific TCR beta clonotypes were dominant.

The CDR3 consists of 13 residues. Trimming removed 3 bases at V and 4 bases at J, with 9 bases between. Germline CDR1 SGHVS, CDR2 FQNEAQ. Sequencing was done on a sample of PBMCs. The V and J genes are TRBV7-8 and TRBJ1-1; no reliable D call. This clonotype was obtained from a human donor in good health (CMV status not recorded). Some clones in this sample may be carry-over from other donors' samples. CDR3: CASSFRGVTEAFF. The CDR3 DNA is TGTGCCAGCAGCTTTCGTGGGGTCACTGAAGCTTTCTTT.